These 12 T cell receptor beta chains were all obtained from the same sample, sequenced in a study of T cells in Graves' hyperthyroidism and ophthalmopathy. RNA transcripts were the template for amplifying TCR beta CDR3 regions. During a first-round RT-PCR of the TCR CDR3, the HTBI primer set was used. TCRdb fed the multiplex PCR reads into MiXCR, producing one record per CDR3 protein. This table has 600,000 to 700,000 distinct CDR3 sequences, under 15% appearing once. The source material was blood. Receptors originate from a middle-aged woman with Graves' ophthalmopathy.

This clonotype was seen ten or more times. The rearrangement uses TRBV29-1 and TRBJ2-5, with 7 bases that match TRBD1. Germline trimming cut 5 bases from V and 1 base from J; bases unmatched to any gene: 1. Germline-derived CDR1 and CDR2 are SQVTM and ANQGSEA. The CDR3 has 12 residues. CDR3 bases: TGCAGCGTTACAGGGGTCCAAGAGACCCAGTACTTC. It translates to CSVTGVQETQYF.

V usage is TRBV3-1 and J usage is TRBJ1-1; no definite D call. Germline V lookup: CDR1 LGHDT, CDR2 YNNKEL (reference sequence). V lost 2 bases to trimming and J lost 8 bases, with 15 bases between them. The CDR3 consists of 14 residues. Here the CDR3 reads CASSQREAAIEAFF. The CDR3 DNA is TGTGCCAGCAGCCAAAGGGAGGCAGCCATAGAAGCTTTCTTT. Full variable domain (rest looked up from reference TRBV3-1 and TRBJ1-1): DTAVSQTPKYLVTQMGNDKSIKCEQNLGHDTMYWYKQDSKKFLKIMFSYNNKELIINETVPNRFSPKSPDKAHLNLHINSLELGDSAVYFCASSQREAAIEAFFGQGTRLTVV.

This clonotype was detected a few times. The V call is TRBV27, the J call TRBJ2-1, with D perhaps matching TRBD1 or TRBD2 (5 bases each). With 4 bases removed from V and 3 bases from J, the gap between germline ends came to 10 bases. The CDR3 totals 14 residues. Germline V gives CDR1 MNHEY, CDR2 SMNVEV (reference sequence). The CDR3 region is CASSSRDGYNEQFF. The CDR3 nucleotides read TGTGCCAGCAGTTCACGGGACGGCTACAATGAGCAGTTCTTC.

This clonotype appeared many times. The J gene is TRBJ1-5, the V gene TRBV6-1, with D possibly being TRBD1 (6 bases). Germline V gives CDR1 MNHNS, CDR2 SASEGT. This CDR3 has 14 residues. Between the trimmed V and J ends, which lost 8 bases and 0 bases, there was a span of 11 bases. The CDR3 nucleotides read TGTGCCAGCTCCGGGACACGTAGCAATCAGCCCCAGCATTTT. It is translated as CASSGTRSNQPQHF.

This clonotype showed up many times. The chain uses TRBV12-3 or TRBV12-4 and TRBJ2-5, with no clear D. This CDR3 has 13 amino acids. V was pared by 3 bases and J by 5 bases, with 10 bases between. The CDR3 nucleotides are TGTGCCAGCAGTTTGAACAATGGGGAGACCCAGTACTTC. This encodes CASSLNNGETQYF.

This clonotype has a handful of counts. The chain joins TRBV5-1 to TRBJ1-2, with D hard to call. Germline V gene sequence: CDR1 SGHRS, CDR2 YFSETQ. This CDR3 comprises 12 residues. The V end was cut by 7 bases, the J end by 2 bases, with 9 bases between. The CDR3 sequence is CASAKGNYGYTF. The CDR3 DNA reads TGCGCCAGCGCGAAAGGGAACTATGGCTACACCTTC. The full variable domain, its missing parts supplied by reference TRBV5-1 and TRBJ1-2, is KAGVTQTPRYLIKTRGQQVTLSCSPISGHRSVSWYQQTPGQGLQFLFEYFSETQRNKGNFPGRFSGRQFSNSRSEMNVSTLELGDSALYLCASAKGNYGYTFGSGTRLTVV.

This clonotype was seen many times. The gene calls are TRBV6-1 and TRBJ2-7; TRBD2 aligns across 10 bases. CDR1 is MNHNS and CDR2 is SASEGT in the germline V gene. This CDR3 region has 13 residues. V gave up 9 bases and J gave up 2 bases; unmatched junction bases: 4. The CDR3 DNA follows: TGTGCCAGTCGGACTAGCGGTGCCTACGAGCAGTACTTC. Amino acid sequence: CASRTSGAYEQYF.

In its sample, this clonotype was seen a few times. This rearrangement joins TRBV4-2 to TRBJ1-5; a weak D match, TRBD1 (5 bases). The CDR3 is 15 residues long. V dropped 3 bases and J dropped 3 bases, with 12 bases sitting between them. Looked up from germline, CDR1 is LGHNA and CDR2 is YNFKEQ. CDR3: CASSHDGGPNQPQHF. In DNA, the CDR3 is TGTGCCAGCAGCCATGACGGGGGTCCCAATCAGCCCCAGCATTTT.

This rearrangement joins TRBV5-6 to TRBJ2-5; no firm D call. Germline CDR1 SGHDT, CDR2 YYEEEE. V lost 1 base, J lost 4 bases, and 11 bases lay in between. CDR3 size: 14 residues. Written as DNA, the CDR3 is TGTGCCAGCAGCTTGTTAATAACGGGAGAGACCCAGTACTTC. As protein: CASSLLITGETQYF.

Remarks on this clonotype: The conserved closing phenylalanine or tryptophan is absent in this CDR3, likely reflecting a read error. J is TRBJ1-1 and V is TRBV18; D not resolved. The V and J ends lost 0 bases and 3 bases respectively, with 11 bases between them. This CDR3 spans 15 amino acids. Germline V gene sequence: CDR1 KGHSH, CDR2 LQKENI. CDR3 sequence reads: CASSPPIRADTEAFS. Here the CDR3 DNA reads TGTGCCAGCTCACCACCTATCCGCGCGGACACTGAAGCTTTCTCT.

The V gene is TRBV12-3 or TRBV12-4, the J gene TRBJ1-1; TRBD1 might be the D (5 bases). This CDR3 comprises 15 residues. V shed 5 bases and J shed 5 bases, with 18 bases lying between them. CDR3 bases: TGTGCCAGCAGTGCCCGGACCGGGGGGATTACTGAAGCTTTCTTT. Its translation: CASSARTGGITEAFF.

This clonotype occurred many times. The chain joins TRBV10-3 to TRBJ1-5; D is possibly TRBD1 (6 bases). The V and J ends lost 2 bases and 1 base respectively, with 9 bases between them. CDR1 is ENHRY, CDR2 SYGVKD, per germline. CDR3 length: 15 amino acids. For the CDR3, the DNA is TGTGCCATCAGTGAGACGACAGGAAGCAATCAGCCCCAGCATTTT. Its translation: CAISETTGSNQPQHF.